The 22 T cell receptor beta chains presented below share a single source sample, sequenced in a study of CD4 T cell repertoires in COVID-19. These memory T cells were uncultured and sequenced directly after ex vivo isolation. Clones were read by immunoSEQ multiplex PCR, and TCRdb kept only the in-frame ones, dropping some. The sample records 20,000 to 25,000 clones, roughly 84% being singletons. The sequences come from central memory CD4+ T cells from blood, collected before the COVID-19 pandemic. Receptor source: a human donor who had COVID-19.

The V call is TRBV5-1, the J call TRBJ1-1; no reliable D call. The CDR3 covers 13 residues. CDR1 and CDR2 from the germline V gene are SGHRS and YFSETQ. Trimming shortened V by 2 bases and J by 6 bases, and 11 bases separated the two germline ends. CDR3 region: CASSFLTQAEAFF. The CDR3, as DNA: TGCGCCAGCAGCTTCTTGACCCAGGCTGAAGCTTTCTTT.

In this sample, this clone turned up once. Germline is not matched at one junction end, which may reflect a read error. The V call is TRBV2, the J call TRBJ2-2; D is possibly TRBD1 (7 bases). Germline assignment: CDR1 SNHLY and CDR2 FYNNEI. This CDR3 contains 15 residues. The CDR3, as DNA: TGTGTCAGCAGTGGCGGGACAGTCGCCACCGGGGAGCTGTTTTTT. Amino acid sequence: CVSSGGTVATGELFF.

The rearrangement links TRBV21-1 to TRBJ1-2; the D call of TRBD1 is as the table states it, not checked on the DNA. TRBV21-1 represents a pseudogene. There are 15 residues in the CDR3. In DNA form, the CDR3 reads TGTGCCAGCAGCGGCCGCTCAGGGGGGAAGTATGGCTACACCTTC. It encodes CASSGRSGGKYGYTF.

DNA for the CDR3: TGTGCCAGCAGCCCAGGGGGTCTGAACACTGAAGCTTTCTTT. Amino acid sequence: CASSPGGLNTEAFF. This chain uses TRBV11-3 with TRBJ1-1; 7 positions match TRBD1. Germline trimming cut 5 bases from V and 0 bases from J; bases unmatched to any gene: 3. The CDR3 contains 14 residues. CDR1 SGHNT and CDR2 YENEEA come from the germline V gene. Full variable domain (rest looked up from reference TRBV11-3 and TRBJ1-1): EAGVVQSPRYKIIEKKQPVAFWCNPISGHNTLYWYLQNLGQGPELLIRYENEEAVDDSQLPKDRFSAERLKGVDSTLKIQPAELGDSAVYLCASSPGGLNTEAFFGQGTRLTVV.

The chain couples TRBV7-9 to TRBJ1-1, with D perhaps matching TRBD1 (6 bases). CDR1 is SEHNR, CDR2 FQNEAQ, per germline (reference sequence). The CDR3 is made up of 15 amino acids. V was pared by 6 bases and J by 5 bases, with 19 bases between. The CDR3 region has the DNA TGTGCCAGCAGGCCCCGTGGGGGGGCGATAACTGAAGCTTTCTTT. Translation: CASRPRGGAITEAFF.

The rearrangement joins TRBV19 to TRBJ2-1; weak D call: TRBD2 (6 bases). The V end lost 2 bases, the J end lost 4 bases, and 15 bases lay between the germline ends. Germline V gene data show CDR1 as LNHDA and CDR2 as SQIVND (reference sequence). This CDR3 is built from 16 residues. For the CDR3, the DNA is TGTGCCAGTAGTATAACGGGGACTGGATCTTACAATGAGCAGTTCTTC. Protein product: CASSITGTGSYNEQFF.

The chain employs TRBV11-2 and TRBJ2-1; TRBD2 agrees at 7 bases. V shed 2 bases and J 8 bases; nucleotides not matched to a gene: 15. Germline V gene lookup returns CDR1 SGHAT and CDR2 FQNNGV. CDR3 size: 17 residues. The CDR3 nucleotides read TGTGCCAGCAGCTTATCTTGGGTTAGCGGGTCAGTCGATGAGCAGTTCTTC. Translated, it gives CASSLSWVSGSVDEQFF.

This clone was recorded only once. J is TRBJ2-3 and V is TRBV18; 10 bases line up with TRBD2. CDR3 length equals 16 residues. J was trimmed by 5 bases and V by 6 bases; bases with no gene match: 11. Germline-derived CDR1 and CDR2 are KGHSH and LQKENI. The CDR3 reads CASSPSASGSGDTQYF. The CDR3 bases are TGTGCCAGCTCCCCGTCTGCTAGCGGGAGTGGAGATACGCAGTATTTT.

The V and J genes are TRBV7-8 and TRBJ1-2; 7 bases are a match to TRBD1. The CDR3 has 13 amino acids. The V segment lost 5 bases and the J segment 5 bases; nucleotides outside the gene matches: 5. Germline V CDR1 and CDR2: SGHVS, FQNEAQ. CDR3 DNA: TGTGCCAGCAGCCCCGACAGGGTTTATGGCTACACCTTC. Its translation is CASSPDRVYGYTF.

This clone occurred once. This rearrangement joins TRBV10-3 to TRBJ2-7, with 9 bases identical to TRBD1. The trim removed 10 bases at V and 1 base at J, leaving 14 bases unmatched. This CDR3 has 16 amino acids. The germline CDR1 and CDR2 sequences are ENHRY and SYGVKD. The CDR3 reads CANTSKPTGGSYEQYF. The CDR3, as DNA: TGTGCCAACACAAGTAAACCGACAGGGGGTTCCTACGAGCAGTACTTC.

The count of this clone is one. J is TRBJ2-2 and V is TRBV7-9; 8 bases line up with TRBD2. J gave up 2 bases and V 7 bases, and 3 bases lay outside the gene matches. The length of the CDR3 is 14 residues. CDR1 is SEHNR, CDR2 FQNEAQ, per germline (reference sequence). CDR3 bases: TGTGCCAGCATCACTAGCGGTAACACCGGGGAGCTGTTTTTT. Amino acid sequence: CASITSGNTGELFF.

The rearrangement links TRBV25-1 to TRBJ1-1; TRBD1 might be the D (6 bases). CDR1 and CDR2 from the germline V gene are MGHDK and SYGVNS. V was clipped by 4 bases and J by 5 bases, with 11 bases between them. This CDR3 is built from 13 residues. The CDR3 protein is CASSAIQGTEAFF. DNA of the CDR3: TGTGCCAGCAGTGCGATACAGGGAACTGAAGCTTTCTTT. The whole variable domain, remainder taken from reference TRBV25-1 and TRBJ1-1, is EADIYQTPRYLVIGTGKKITLECSQTMGHDKMYWYQQDPGMELHLIHYSYGVNSTEKGDLSSESTVSRIRTEHFPLTLESARPSHTSQYLCASSAIQGTEAFFGQGTRLTVV.

V is TRBV11-2 and J is TRBJ2-5; TRBD2 matches at 14 bases. Looked up from germline, CDR1 is SGHAT and CDR2 is FQNNGV. This CDR3 region has 16 residues. V was clipped by 4 bases and J by 7 bases; unmatched bases: 8. In DNA form, the CDR3 reads TGTGCCAGCAGCTATGAAACCGGGACTAGCGGGAGGACCCAGTACTTC. It specifies CASSYETGTSGRTQYF.

J is TRBJ1-6 and V is TRBV27, with D possibly TRBD1 on 5 matching bases. Germline loops: CDR1 MNHEY, CDR2 SMNVEV (reference sequence). CDR3 length: 18 residues. V shed 1 base and J shed 0 bases, with 13 bases lying between them. For the CDR3, the DNA is TGTGCCAGCAGTTTATTCCAGGGCTCAAACTCCTATAATTCACCCCTCCACTTT. Translation: CASSLFQGSNSYNSPLHF.

The chain is built from TRBV5-1 and TRBJ2-3, with 9 bases identical to TRBD1. Germline V gene lookup returns CDR1 SGHRS and CDR2 YFSETQ. V lost 6 bases to trimming and J lost 4 bases; unmatched junction nucleotides: 6. The CDR3 sequence is 14 residues long. CDR3 amino acids: CASTTGGPPDTQYF. CDR3 coding DNA: TGCGCCAGCACGACAGGGGGACCCCCAGATACGCAGTATTTT. Supplemented by reference TRBV5-1 and TRBJ2-3, the full variable domain reads KAGVTQTPRYLIKTRGQQVTLSCSPISGHRSVSWYQQTPGQGLQFLFEYFSETQRNKGNFPGRFSGRQFSNSRSEMNVSTLELGDSALYLCASTTGGPPDTQYFGPGTRLTVL.

J is TRBJ1-3 and V is TRBV7-9, with D perhaps matching TRBD1 (6 bases). This CDR3 is built from 15 residues. CDR1 is SEHNR and CDR2 is FQNEAQ in the germline V gene (reference sequence). The V gene lost 5 bases and the J gene lost 0 bases, with 11 bases spanning the gap. CDR3 coding DNA: TGTGCCAGCAGCCCTAGGACAGCCTCTGGAAACACCATATATTTT. Translated, it gives CASSPRTASGNTIYF.

This chain connects TRBV18 to TRBJ2-2, with D possibly TRBD2 on 6 matching bases. Germline V gene data show CDR1 as KGHSH and CDR2 as LQKENI. The CDR3 contains 16 residues. The V and J ends lost 3 bases and 1 base respectively, with 12 bases between them. CDR3 residues: CASSPGTGGNTGELFF. The CDR3 DNA reads TGTGCCAGCTCACCTGGGACTGGCGGGAACACCGGGGAGCTGTTTTTT. Full variable domain (remainder filled in from reference TRBV18 and TRBJ2-2): NAGVMQNPRHLVRRRGQEARLRCSPMKGHSHVYWYRQLPEEGLKFMVYLQKENIIDESGMPKERFSAEFPKEGPSILRIQQVVRGDSAAYFCASSPGTGGNTGELFFGEGSRLTVL.

This chain connects TRBV11-3 to TRBJ2-1, with unresolved D. CDR1 and CDR2 (germline): SGHNT, YENEEA. This CDR3 is 16 amino acids long. V dropped 4 bases and J dropped 4 bases, with 17 bases sitting between them. CDR3 nucleotides: TGTGCCAGCAGCTCCATAGACGGAGCGAGTTACAATGAGCAGTTCTTC. Translating it yields CASSSIDGASYNEQFF.

The chain couples TRBV2 to TRBJ2-7, with D possibly TRBD1 on 5 matching bases. With 8 bases removed from V and 5 bases from J, the gap between germline ends came to 22 bases. This CDR3 spans 15 amino acids. Germline V gene lookup returns CDR1 SNHLY and CDR2 FYNNEI. The CDR3 sequence is CASSSLPGQGDEQYF. In DNA form, the CDR3 reads TGTGCCAGCTCTTCTCTCCCAGGGCAGGGCGACGAGCAGTACTTC. Complete variable domain (other parts from reference TRBV2 and TRBJ2-7): EPEVTQTPSHQVTQMGQEVILRCVPISNHLYFYWYRQILGQKVEFLVSFYNNEISEKSEIFDDQFSVERPDGSNFTLKIRSTKLEDSAMYFCASSSLPGQGDEQYFGPGTRLTVT.

The CDR3 coding sequence is TGTGCCAGCAGCCAGGGGACGCGGGATGGCTACACCTTC. Its translation: CASSQGTRDGYTF. The chain carries TRBV7-8 and TRBJ1-2; perhaps TRBD1 as D (6 bases). CDR1 is SGHVS and CDR2 is FQNEAQ in the germline V gene. The CDR3 is 13 amino acids. V shed 5 bases and J shed 6 bases, with 13 bases lying between them.

V is TRBV6-6 and J is TRBJ2-3; 9 bases match TRBD2. The V and J ends lost 2 bases and 3 bases, in that order; junction bases with no gene match: 3. CDR1 is MNHNY, CDR2 SVGAGI, per germline (reference sequence). The CDR3 spans 15 residues. The CDR3 here is CASSYHAGGTDTQYF. The CDR3 DNA sequence: TGTGCCAGCAGTTACCACGCGGGGGGGACAGATACGCAGTATTTT.

The chain carries TRBV9 and TRBJ2-3, with 9 positions matching TRBD2. CDR1 and CDR2 from the germline V gene are SGDLS and YYNGEE. V shed 3 bases and J 0 bases; nucleotides not matched to a gene: 11. The CDR3 extends over 18 amino acids. The CDR3 DNA reads TGTGCCAGCAGCGGAACCCAGGGACTAGCTCAGAGCACAGATACGCAGTATTTT. Its protein product is CASSGTQGLAQSTDTQYF.